The table lists the clone carrying this T cell receptor beta chain with a few counts. The target antigen is unknown. The CDR3 is 15 amino acids. Losses at the gene ends were 1 base for V and 6 bases for J; bases not matched to a gene: 6. TCRalpha and TCRbeta libraries used 5'RACE with constant-segment primers and UMIs. TCRdb passed the 5' RACE reads through MiXCR, listing each CDR3 protein once. The repertoire holds nearly 200,000 distinct CDR3 sequences, approximately 20% seen once, with 2% to 3% in the top ten. This entry is derived from a study of T-cell memory formation after mild COVID-19. Study at large: Clusters were largely donor specific.

Whole-study findings and limits: Some clones that responded turned up in pre-infection memory, which suggests that cross-reactive memory joined in. CD4+ contracting clones were found mainly in CM and EM, and CD8+ ones in EMRA.

Material for sequencing was PBMCs or a T cell subset sorted from them (not recorded which). The V call is TRBV12-3 or TRBV12-4, the J call TRBJ2-1, with TRBD2 matching 7 bases. This TCR came from an adult woman who had mild COVID-19 (a few samples of this study predate the infection). Cell type and time point are not known. The CDR3 DNA follows: TGTGCCAGCAGTTTAGGAGCGGGGACGATCAATGAGCAGTTCTTC. Its translation: CASSLGAGTINEQFF.